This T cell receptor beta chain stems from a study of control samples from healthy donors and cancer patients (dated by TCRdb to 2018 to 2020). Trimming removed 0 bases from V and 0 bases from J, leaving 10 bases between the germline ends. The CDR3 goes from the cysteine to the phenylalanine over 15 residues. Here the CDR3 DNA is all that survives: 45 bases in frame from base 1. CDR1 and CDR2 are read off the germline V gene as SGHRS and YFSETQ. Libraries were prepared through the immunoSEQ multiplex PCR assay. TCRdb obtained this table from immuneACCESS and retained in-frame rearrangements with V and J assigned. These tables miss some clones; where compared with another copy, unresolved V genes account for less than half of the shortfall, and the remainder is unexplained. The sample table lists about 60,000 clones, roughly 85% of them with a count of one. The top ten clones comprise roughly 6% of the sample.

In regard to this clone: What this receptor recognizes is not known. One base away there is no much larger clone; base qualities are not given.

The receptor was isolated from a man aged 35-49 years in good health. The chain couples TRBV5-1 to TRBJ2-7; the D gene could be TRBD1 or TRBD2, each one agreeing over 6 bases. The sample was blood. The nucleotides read TGCGCCAGCAGCTTGGAAGGGGGGAGCTCCTACGAGCAGTACTTC. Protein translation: CASSLEGGSSYEQYF.